A single sample is the source of the 19 T cell receptor beta chains below, sequenced in a study of beta chain features in type 1 diabetes. Study-wide results and limits: The study found moderately but significantly shorter TCRB CDR3s in all four CD4+ subsets of Type 1 diabetes patients.

Expressed TCRB transcripts were sequenced because the isolated RNA had all been reverse transcribed beforehand. Measured with immunoSEQ multiplex PCR; TCRdb has only the in-frame clones, and not every one. The sample includes around 250,000 clones, approximately 15% seen only once; the top ten take approximately 0.021%. Antigens for these TCRs are unknown. The specimen sequenced was naive CD4+ T cells from blood. All receptors come from a man aged 25 to 45 with type 1 diabetes.

This chain links TRBV11-2 with TRBJ2-5, with D possibly being TRBD2 (5 bases). Germline V gene sequence: CDR1 SGHAT, CDR2 FQNNGV. Trimming took off 1 base at V and 0 bases at J, with 9 bases between the two ends. The CDR3 sequence is 15 residues long. DNA for the CDR3: TGTGCCAGCAGCTTAGGACTAACGTACCAAGAGACCCAGTACTTC. This gives the protein CASSLGLTYQETQYF.

The V call is TRBV6-1, the J call TRBJ1-1; D is uncertain. Trimming took 6 bases from V and 3 from J, leaving 8 bases between them. There are 12 residues in the CDR3. Germline-derived CDR1 and CDR2 are MNHNS and SASEGT. The CDR3 sequence: CASRYEYTEAFF. In nucleotides, the CDR3 is TGTGCCAGCAGATATGAGTACACTGAAGCTTTCTTT.

This clone was found a few times. The chain has TRBV29-1 and TRBJ2-3, with D uncertain. V gave up 0 bases and J gave up 1 base, with 11 bases separating them. The CDR3 runs to 15 residues. Looked up from germline, CDR1 is SQVTM and CDR2 is ANQGSEA. CDR3 protein: CSVEESPPRTDTQYF. The CDR3 nucleotides read TGCAGCGTTGAAGAGTCCCCCCCTCGCACAGATACGCAGTATTTT.

This chain connects TRBV30 to TRBJ1-4; D remains unclear. V was trimmed by 2 bases and J by 0 bases, leaving 13 bases between them. Germline V CDR1 and CDR2: GTSNPN, SVGIG (reference sequence). The CDR3 sequence is 16 residues long. CDR3 in DNA: TGTGCCTGGAGTCGACTTCGGCCTTCAACTAATGAAAAACTGTTTTTT. It encodes CAWSRLRPSTNEKLFF. Drawing the rest from reference TRBV30 and TRBJ1-4, the complete variable domain is SQTIHQWPATLVQPVGSPLSLECTVEGTSNPNLYWYRQAAGRGLQLLFYSVGIGQISSEVPQNLSASRPQDRQFILSSKKLLLSDSGFYLCAWSRLRPSTNEKLFFGSGTQLSVL.

This clone occurred a few times. The V call is TRBV5-1, the J call TRBJ2-2; TRBD1 aligns across 8 bases. This CDR3 spans 15 amino acids. Germline CDR1 SGHRS, CDR2 YFSETQ. Unmatched junction bases numbered 5, after V lost 4 bases and J lost 3 bases. The CDR3 nucleotides are TGCGCCAGCAGCCTCGGACAGGGCTACACCGGGGAGCTGTTTTTT. Protein sequence: CASSLGQGYTGELFF.

As to this clone: The identical CDR3 is also encoded by other nucleotide sequences in the sample. The rearrangement links TRBV19 to TRBJ1-2; D is uncertain. Germline lookup yields CDR1 LNHDA and CDR2 SQIVND (reference sequence). Trimming shortened V by 3 bases and J by 2 bases, and 7 bases separated the two germline ends. The CDR3 contains 13 residues. CDR3 protein: CASSMRQNYGYTF. Written as DNA, the CDR3 is TGTGCCAGTAGTATGCGGCAGAACTATGGCTACACCTTC.

This clone was seen only a few times. This rearrangement joins TRBV7-9 to TRBJ2-1; D is unresolved. V lost 4 bases to trimming and J lost 6 bases, with 7 bases between them. The CDR3 has 12 amino acids. CDR1 is SEHNR and CDR2 is FQNEAQ in the germline V gene (reference sequence). CDR3 region: CASSYRVNEQFF. The CDR3 DNA is TGTGCCAGCAGCTACCGGGTCAATGAGCAGTTCTTC.

This chain connects TRBV11-2 to TRBJ2-1; D possibly corresponds to TRBD1 (7 bases). Germline V gene data show CDR1 as SGHAT and CDR2 as FQNNGV. Trimming left V 5 bases short and J 6 bases short, with 29 bases between. This CDR3 has 19 amino acids. CDR3 sequence: CASSRRTGGTLRGANEQFF. CDR3 in DNA: TGTGCCAGCAGCAGGAGGACAGGAGGGACTCTCAGGGGGGCCAATGAGCAGTTCTTC.

This sequence joins TRBV5-6 and TRBJ2-5; D remains ambiguous. Trimming cost V 0 bases and J 7 bases, with 10 bases left between them. This CDR3 comprises 13 residues. CDR1 is SGHDT, CDR2 YYEEEE, per germline. The CDR3 DNA follows: TGTGCCAGCAGCTTGGACCTTATCGGGACCCAGTACTTC. It encodes CASSLDLIGTQYF.

For the CDR3, the DNA is TGTGCCAGCAGAGATACTGGACAGGTTAACACCGGGGAGCTGTTTTTT. It is translated as CASRDTGQVNTGELFF. J is TRBJ2-2 and V is TRBV6-4, with 7 bases matching TRBD1. Germline trimming cut 6 bases from V and 2 bases from J; bases unmatched to any gene: 9. Germline CDR1 MRHNA, CDR2 SNTAGT. The CDR3 consists of 16 residues.

CDR3 sequence: CASSPGQVRWDEQFF. The CDR3 nucleotides read TGTGCCAGCAGCCCTGGACAGGTACGGTGGGATGAGCAGTTCTTC. The genes are TRBV11-2 and TRBJ2-1; 7 bases line up with TRBD1. The CDR3 runs to 15 residues. Germline V gene data show CDR1 as SGHAT and CDR2 as FQNNGV. The V segment lost 5 bases and the J segment 8 bases; nucleotides outside the gene matches: 12.

The chain joins TRBV19 to TRBJ2-7; D gene ambiguous. V was clipped by 5 bases and J by 2 bases, with 10 bases between them. The CDR3 is made up of 13 amino acids. Germline lookup yields CDR1 LNHDA and CDR2 SQIVND (reference sequence). CDR3 region: CASSVSRTYEQYF. DNA of the CDR3: TGTGCCAGTAGTGTATCGAGGACCTACGAGCAGTACTTC.

This clone was detected only a few times. The V call is TRBV5-1, the J call TRBJ1-6; 7 positions match TRBD1. This CDR3 is built from 14 residues. Unmatched junction bases numbered 4, after V lost 4 bases and J lost 6 bases. Germline V gives CDR1 SGHRS, CDR2 YFSETQ. The CDR3: CASSGGQFNSPLHF. The CDR3 DNA reads as TGCGCCAGCAGCGGGGGACAGTTTAATTCACCCCTCCACTTT.

In this sample, this clone turned up a few times. CDR3 in amino acids: CASSLRQGAGTGELFF. CDR3 sequence (DNA): TGTGCCAGCAGCTTACGTCAGGGGGCGGGCACCGGGGAGCTGTTTTTT. V is TRBV7-9 and J is TRBJ2-2; TRBD1 aligns across 8 bases. Germline V CDR1 and CDR2: SEHNR, FQNEAQ (reference sequence). Losses at the gene ends were 2 bases for V and 4 bases for J; bases not matched to a gene: 6. The CDR3 extends over 16 amino acids.

The CDR3 loop is CASSLQDSYEQYF. CDR3 DNA sequence: TGTGCCAGCAGCTTACAGGACTCCTACGAGCAGTACTTC. V gene TRBV5-6 combines with J gene TRBJ2-7, with D perhaps TRBD1 (5 bases). The V end was cut by 2 bases, the J end by 0 bases, with 6 bases between. The CDR3 consists of 13 residues. Germline CDR1 and CDR2: SGHDT and YYEEEE.

In this sample, this clone turned up a few times. CDR3 sequence reads: CASSVRDRPYEQYF. The CDR3 DNA sequence: TGTGCCAGCAGCGTCCGGGACAGACCCTACGAGCAGTACTTC. The V call is TRBV9, the J call TRBJ2-7; 7 nucleotides line up with TRBD1. The CDR3 is 14 amino acids. Germline V gene data show CDR1 as SGDLS and CDR2 as YYNGEE. V trimming: 2 bases; J trimming: 2 bases; junction bases outside the gene matches: 4.

The chain carries TRBV12-5 and TRBJ2-7; the match to TRBD1 covers 7 bases. This CDR3 has 15 amino acids. The germline gives CDR1 LGHNT, CDR2 FRNRAP. V lost 0 bases and J lost 6; bases outside the gene matches: 8. Here the CDR3 reads CASGLVQRDSGEQYF. In nucleotides, the CDR3 is TGTGCTAGTGGTTTGGTACAACGGGACAGTGGCGAGCAGTACTTC.

This clone was picked up a small number of times. This chain connects TRBV7-2 to TRBJ2-4; TRBD2 matches 11 bases. This CDR3 comprises 16 residues. The germline V gene has CDR1 SGHTA and CDR2 FQGNSA. Trimming took 2 bases from V and 2 from J; bases not matched to a gene: 2. CDR3: CASSLTSGRSKNIQYF. Here the CDR3 DNA reads TGTGCCAGCAGCTTAACTAGCGGGAGATCCAAAAACATTCAGTACTTC.

Only a few counts were recorded for this clone. This chain links TRBV7-9 with TRBJ2-4; D gene uncertain. CDR3 length: 12 residues. Germline lookup yields CDR1 SEHNR and CDR2 FQNEAQ (reference sequence). Trimming removed 1 base from V and 12 bases from J, with 10 bases in between. The CDR3 DNA sequence: TGTGCCAGCAGCTTAGACCCCGGCGGTCAGTACTTC. The encoded protein is CASSLDPGGQYF.